One sample yielded the 18 T cell receptor beta chains listed below, sequenced in a study of T cells after yellow fever vaccination. TCRdb re-derived calls from the 5' RACE reads in MiXCR, one entry per CDR3 protein. This table has roughly 300,000 distinct CDR3 sequences, 8.1% appearing once. Here the sequenced sample was PBMCs, taken approximately 47 days after the first yellow fever vaccination. These receptors all stem from a man aged 18 to 30 who received the YFV17D yellow fever vaccine.

The chain uses TRBV27 and TRBJ2-7; D is undetermined. The CDR3 extends over 15 amino acids. The V gene lost 2 bases and the J gene lost 0 bases, with 11 bases spanning the gap. CDR1 is MNHEY and CDR2 is SMNVEV in the germline V gene (reference sequence). This chain's CDR3 is CASSLEIGVSYEQYF. The CDR3 nucleotides are TGTGCCAGCAGTTTAGAAATCGGAGTCTCCTACGAGCAGTACTTC.

V usage is TRBV5-1 and J usage is TRBJ2-4, with 7 bases lining up with TRBD1. CDR1 is SGHRS, CDR2 YFSETQ, per germline. The J segment lost 4 bases and the V segment lost 4 bases, leaving 5 bases of the junction unmatched. This CDR3 contains 14 residues. The DNA of the CDR3 is TGCGCCAGCAGCCTGACAGGGAATAAAAACATTCAGTACTTC. Translation gives CASSLTGNKNIQYF.

This clonotype was found a few times. The J gene is TRBJ2-3, the V gene TRBV5-8, with D perhaps TRBD2 (6 bases). The CDR3 is 17 residues long. V lost 4 bases to trimming and J lost 3 bases, with 21 bases between them. Germline V gene lookup returns CDR1 SGHTS and CDR2 YDEGEE. The CDR3 is CASSPSHGGLVTDTQYF. DNA for the CDR3: TGTGCCAGCAGCCCCTCCCACGGGGGATTAGTGACAGATACGCAGTATTTT.

This clonotype showed up many times. This chain links TRBV5-1 with TRBJ2-7; D gene uncertain. This CDR3 comprises 14 residues. CDR1 SGHRS and CDR2 YFSETQ come from the germline V gene. V was clipped by 4 bases and J by 2 bases, with 13 bases between them. CDR3 protein: CASSPMGNPYEQYF. Written as DNA, the CDR3 is TGCGCCAGCAGCCCAATGGGGAACCCCTACGAGCAGTACTTC.

This clonotype was picked up many times. The chain employs TRBV6-5 and TRBJ2-1; D remains unclear. CDR3 length equals 13 residues. The V and J ends lost 6 bases and 0 bases respectively, with 6 bases between them. Germline CDR1 reads MNHEY; CDR2 reads SVGAGI. As DNA, the CDR3 is TGTGCCAGCAGATGGGGCTCCTACAATGAGCAGTTCTTC. It specifies CASRWGSYNEQFF.

A few counts support this clonotype. V and J are TRBV12-3 or TRBV12-4 and TRBJ1-1; a possible D gene is TRBD1 (6 bases). The CDR3 length is 14 residues. Trimming left V 1 base short and J 6 bases short, with 12 bases between. CDR3 nucleotide sequence: TGTGCCAGCAGTTTAGGAGGGGGTTCGGCTGAAGCTTTCTTT. It specifies CASSLGGGSAEAFF.

This chain connects TRBV7-2 to TRBJ1-5; possibly TRBD1 for D (5 bases). V shed 8 bases and J shed 3 bases, with 14 bases lying between them. Germline CDR1 is SGHTA and CDR2 is FQGNSA. CDR3 size: 14 residues. CDR3 in DNA: TGTGCCAGCGGGCAGGGATCCACCAATCAGCCCCAGCATTTT. Its translation is CASGQGSTNQPQHF.

This chain links TRBV7-2 with TRBJ1-1; possible D gene TRBD1, 5 bases. Between the trimmed V and J ends, which lost 5 bases and 8 bases, there was a span of 15 bases. Germline V gene data show CDR1 as SGHTA and CDR2 as FQGNSA. The CDR3 consists of 13 residues. The CDR3 loop reads CASSPPGTSEAFF. The CDR3 nucleotides read TGTGCCAGCAGCCCCCCGGGGACCTCAGAAGCTTTCTTT.

This clonotype has just a few counts. The chain uses TRBV5-7 and TRBJ1-5, with 8 bases fitting TRBD1. TRBV5-7 is annotated as an ORF whose role is uncertain. The CDR3 has 14 amino acids. V shed 3 bases, J shed 4 bases, and the junction held 3 bases outside the gene matches. CDR3 in DNA: TGTGCCAGCAGCTCTAGGACAGGGAATCAGCCCCAGCATTTT. It specifies CASSSRTGNQPQHF.

The chain recombines TRBV7-3 with TRBJ2-1; possible D gene TRBD2, 6 bases. CDR1 is SGHTA and CDR2 is FQGTGA in the germline V gene. With 5 bases removed from V and 12 bases from J, the gap between germline ends came to 17 bases. The CDR3 runs to 13 residues. DNA of the CDR3: TGTGCCAGCAGCACCGGAGGACTAAGTTGGCAGTTCTTC. It is translated as CASSTGGLSWQFF.

This clonotype was detected a few times. The chain has TRBV5-1 and TRBJ2-5, with 10 bases matching TRBD2. CDR3 size: 17 residues. Germline assignment: CDR1 SGHRS and CDR2 YFSETQ. Unmatched junction bases numbered 8, after V lost 3 bases and J lost 0 bases. CDR3 coding DNA: TGCGCCAGCAGCTACGCTAGCGGGGGAGAGGACCAAGAGACCCAGTACTTC. It translates to CASSYASGGEDQETQYF.

The chain is built from TRBV4-1 and TRBJ2-3, with D unclear. Germline CDR1 MGHRA, CDR2 YSYEKL. Trimming left V 4 bases short and J 0 bases short, with 14 bases between. The CDR3 length is 16 residues. CDR3 region: CASSRAGTPSTDTQYF. The CDR3 DNA reads as TGCGCCAGCAGCCGCGCAGGTACCCCGAGCACAGATACGCAGTATTTT.

This clonotype occurred many times. The rearrangement uses TRBV12-3 or TRBV12-4 and TRBJ1-1; the D is unclear. The V end lost 3 bases, the J end lost 7 bases, and 12 bases lay between the germline ends. There are 13 residues in the CDR3. Written as DNA, the CDR3 is TGTGCCAGCAGTTTGGGAGGGAGGCGTGAAGCTTTCTTT. Translating gives CASSLGGRREAFF.

This clonotype was counted a few times. DNA of the CDR3: TGCAGTGTTAGCGGGCCCGGTAGCACAGATACGCAGTATTTT. This codes for CSVSGPGSTDTQYF. The chain recombines TRBV20-1 with TRBJ2-3; TRBD2 matches 7 bases. V shed 7 bases, J shed 0 bases, and the junction held 7 bases outside the gene matches. CDR1 and CDR2 from the germline V gene are DFQATT and SNEGSKA (reference sequence). The CDR3 extends over 14 amino acids.

The sample holds a few counts of this clonotype. The rearrangement joins TRBV7-6 to TRBJ2-5, with TRBD1 identical over 7 bases. The germline V gene encodes CDR1 SGHVS and CDR2 FNYEAQ. The CDR3 contains 15 residues. V was clipped by 7 bases and J by 4 bases; unmatched bases: 12. The CDR3 loop reads CASTPTGRYRETQYF. CDR3 coding DNA: TGTGCCAGCACCCCGACAGGGCGGTATCGAGAGACCCAGTACTTC.

CDR3 DNA: TGCGCCAGCACCATCAGCCAGCGGGGGACCTTCTACGAGCAGTACTTC. Translation: CASTISQRGTFYEQYF. J is TRBJ2-7 and V is TRBV23-1, with 8 bases fitting TRBD2. TRBV23-1 is recorded as an ORF, its role being uncertain. V was pared by 7 bases and J by 3 bases, with 14 bases of the junction left unmatched. This CDR3 contains 16 residues.

The table lists this clonotype with many counts. The genes are TRBV5-1 and TRBJ2-3; D is undetermined. This CDR3 comprises 12 residues. From germline, CDR1 is SGHRS and CDR2 YFSETQ. Trimming removed 2 bases at V and 4 bases at J, with 5 bases between. CDR3 sequence: CASSFLADTQYF. DNA of the CDR3: TGCGCCAGCAGCTTTCTAGCAGATACGCAGTATTTT.

Notes on this clonotype: At one boundary the junction diverges from the germline segment, which might be a read error. The V call is TRBV7-2, the J call TRBJ1-5, with TRBD1 matching over 8 bases. The CDR3 sequence is 14 residues long. Germline CDR1 reads SGHTA; CDR2 reads FQGNSA. This CDR3 reads CASSLTQGAQLQHF. CDR3 bases: TGTGCCAGCAGCTTAACTCAGGGGGCACAGCTCCAGCATTTT. The variable domain in full, with the rest retrieved from reference TRBV7-2 and TRBJ1-5, is GAGVSQSPSNKVTEKGKDVELRCDPISGHTALYWYRQSLGQGLEFLIYFQGNSAPDKSGLPSDRFSAERTGGSVSTLTIQRTQQEDSAVYLCASSLTQGAQLQHFGDGTRLSIL.